This TCR beta chain was documented in a study of identical twins. Unique molecular identifiers were present on cDNA, and template switching added a universal primer site. TCRdb re-called the 5' RACE reads with MiXCR, one entry per CDR3 protein. The sample includes about 160,000 distinct CDR3 sequences, around 3.6% of them seen just once. This CDR3 comprises 13 residues. Germline-derived CDR1 and CDR2 are SGHVS and FQNEAQ. V was pared by 0 bases and J by 7 bases, with 9 bases between. This clonotype was counted ten times or more. The specimen was memory T cells sorted from blood. The chain combines TRBV7-8 with TRBJ1-1; D unclear. The TCR comes from a man between 18 and 35 years old in good health. The CDR3 DNA is TGTGCCAGCAGCTTAGCCTTGGGTAGTGAAGCTTTCTTT. Translation: CASSLALGSEAFF.